This T cell receptor (beta chain) is drawn from a study of response to subunit inactivated influenza vaccine. TCRdb itself ran the RT-PCR reads through MiXCR, one entry per CDR3 protein. The data contain fewer than 250,000 distinct CDR3 sequences, roughly an eighth of them singletons. Study observations and caveats: After each seasonal influenza vaccination, few new T cells are recruited, the authors suggested.

Of note for this clonotype: Antigen unknown.

Trimming shortened V by 2 bases and J by 5 bases, and 10 bases separated the two germline ends. This CDR3 is 14 amino acids long. Germline-derived CDR1 and CDR2 are MGHRA and YSYEKL. The sample here was CD8+ T cells sorted from PBMCs, taken approximately 5 days after vaccination. The TCR originated in a man aged 50 to 60 who received an inactivated influenza vaccine. This chain uses TRBV4-1 with TRBJ2-1, with TRBD2 as a possible D gene (5 bases). The DNA for the CDR3 is TGCGCCAGCAGCCAACACCGGACTGACAATGAGCAGTTCTTC. Residues: CASSQHRTDNEQFF.